The 26 T cell receptor beta chains given below trace back to one sample, sequenced in a study of early T cells in non-severe SARS-CoV-2 infection (dated by TCRdb to the early 2020s). Libraries were made using 5' RACE. The run used a NextSeq 500. TCRdb cleaned the public reads at Q25 with fastp, built clones with MiXCR and kept in-frame beta chains. Duplicate CDR3 protein sequences are folded into a single record with the most common DNA and genes. Across this sample there are fewer than 35,000 distinct CDR3 sequences, with roughly 9.2% seen only once. The ten largest clones add up to about 13% of the sample. The sequenced sample was whole blood. Source of these receptors: an adult who was a healthcare worker with PCR-confirmed SARS-CoV-2 infection or an uninfected control (not recorded which).

In this sample, this clonotype turned up many times. The genes are TRBV7-2 and TRBJ2-7; D perhaps matches TRBD2 (6 bases). Germline-derived CDR1 and CDR2 are SGHTA and FQGNSA. V shed 4 bases and J shed 3 bases, with 10 bases lying between them. The CDR3 contains 13 residues. The CDR3 DNA reads TGTGCCAGCAGCTCCCGGGGGAGCTACGAGCAGTACTTC. Protein: CASSSRGSYEQYF.

Within the sample, this clonotype is medium-sized. J is TRBJ1-2 and V is TRBV4-3; 8 bases are a match to TRBD1. The germline CDR1 and CDR2 sequences are LGHNA and YSLEER. With 4 bases clipped from V and 2 bases from J, the junction kept 9 bases outside the gene matches. This CDR3 is 16 amino acids long. This CDR3 is CASSPDPTGGNYGYTF. CDR3 nucleotides: TGCGCCAGCAGCCCCGACCCAACAGGGGGGAACTATGGCTACACCTTC.

This clonotype was detected many times. The chain employs TRBV6-2 or TRBV6-3 and TRBJ2-1, with D hard to call. Per germline, CDR1 MNHEY and CDR2 SVGEGT. V lost 5 bases and J lost 10, with 18 bases in between. There are 14 residues in the CDR3. The CDR3 DNA is TGTGCCAGCAGTGCAACCGCACTTGAGAACGAGCAGTTCTTC. It yields the protein CASSATALENEQFF.

The chain couples TRBV5-6 to TRBJ2-1; weak D call: TRBD1 (6 bases). In germline, CDR1 is SGHDT, CDR2 YYEEEE. With 1 base removed from V and 6 bases from J, the gap between germline ends came to 11 bases. The CDR3 is made up of 14 amino acids. The CDR3 spells CASSLPGESNEQFF. In nucleotides, the CDR3 is TGTGCCAGCAGCTTGCCAGGGGAAAGCAATGAGCAGTTCTTC.

This clonotype showed up just a few times. This chain connects TRBV6-5 to TRBJ2-4; D not resolved. The CDR3 is 15 amino acids. Germline values: CDR1 MNHEY, CDR2 SVGAGI. V lost 5 bases and J lost 0, with 11 bases in between. This CDR3 reads CASSATALAKNIQYF. The CDR3 DNA is TGTGCCAGCAGTGCGACCGCACTAGCCAAAAACATTCAGTACTTC.

This clonotype was counted at least ten times. The V and J genes are TRBV19 and TRBJ1-2; D is undetermined. Trimming took off 0 bases at V and 5 bases at J, with 19 bases between the two ends. There are 17 residues in the CDR3. Germline assignment: CDR1 LNHDA and CDR2 SQIVND (reference sequence). The CDR3 DNA reads as TGTGCCAGTAGTATAGATCTAACCACCGGGGTTACTTATGGCTACACCTTC. Its translation is CASSIDLTTGVTYGYTF.

The sample holds a few counts of this clonotype. Here the CDR3 reads CASSRTGNTGELFF. CDR3 coding DNA: TGCGCCAGCAGCCGGACAGGGAACACCGGGGAGCTGTTTTTT. The chain recombines TRBV5-1 with TRBJ2-2; 7 bases fit TRBD1. The CDR3 consists of 14 residues. V lost 4 bases to trimming and J lost 1 base; unmatched junction nucleotides: 1. Germline CDR1 reads SGHRS; CDR2 reads YFSETQ.

This clonotype occurred many times. This sequence joins TRBV6-2 or TRBV6-3 and TRBJ1-1, with D perhaps TRBD1 (6 bases). Trimming took 6 bases from V and 11 from J, leaving 19 bases between them. The CDR3 runs 13 residues. CDR1 MNHEY and CDR2 SVGEGT come from the germline V gene. CDR3 region: CASSSTGTLKAFF. In DNA form, the CDR3 reads TGTGCCAGCAGCTCGACAGGTACGCTGAAGGCTTTCTTT.

About this clonotype: A much larger clone lies one base from this, so it may be a read error. The V call is TRBV29-1, the J call TRBJ2-1; 12 bases line up with TRBD2. CDR1 and CDR2 (germline): SQVTM, ANQGSEA. V lost 7 bases to trimming and J lost 6 bases; unmatched junction nucleotides: 4. The CDR3 has 13 residues. The CDR3, as DNA: TGCAGCGCCCTAGCGGGGGGGTGCAATGAGCAGTTCTTC. Translation gives CSALAGGCNEQFF.

This clonotype was observed many times. The chain joins TRBV27 to TRBJ1-3, with no clear D. Germline V lookup: CDR1 MNHEY, CDR2 SMNVEV (reference sequence). This CDR3 is built from 13 residues. Trimming removed 5 bases from V and 4 bases from J, with 9 bases in between. CDR3: CASSAGLGNTIYF. CDR3 DNA sequence: TGTGCCAGCAGTGCCGGCCTCGGAAACACCATATATTTT.

This clonotype showed up many times. The chain is built from TRBV29-1 and TRBJ2-5, with D unresolved. CDR3 length: 12 amino acids. Germline V gives CDR1 SQVTM, CDR2 ANQGSEA. V was trimmed by 0 bases and J by 5 bases, leaving 7 bases between them. CDR3 sequence reads: CSVEDNRETQYF. CDR3 sequence (DNA): TGCAGCGTTGAAGATAACCGGGAGACCCAGTACTTC.

In its sample, this clonotype was seen many times. This chain joins TRBV25-1 and TRBJ1-5; D is uncertain. The CDR3 spans 13 residues. Germline CDR1 reads MGHDK; CDR2 reads SYGVNS. V shed 5 bases and J shed 5 bases, with 10 bases lying between them. The CDR3 region is CASSPAGDQPQHF. The CDR3 nucleotides read TGTGCCAGCAGTCCCGCAGGAGATCAGCCCCAGCATTTT.

J is TRBJ2-3 and V is TRBV19, with 7 bases fitting TRBD1. The CDR3 consists of 19 residues. After removal of 5 bases from V and 1 base from J, the junction contained 18 bases not matched to a gene. Germline values: CDR1 LNHDA, CDR2 SQIVND (reference sequence). The CDR3 nucleotides are TGTGCCAGTAGTGTGGGCCCGACAGGGCCTTACTTTGGCACAGATACGCAGTATTTT. Protein sequence: CASSVGPTGPYFGTDTQYF.

This clonotype was recorded a few times. The chain recombines TRBV7-2 with TRBJ1-5; 7 bases match TRBD1. This CDR3 spans 13 amino acids. Germline CDR1 is SGHTA and CDR2 is FQGNSA. V was pared by 4 bases and J by 7 bases, with 4 bases of the junction left unmatched. The CDR3 reads CASSSDRAQPQHF. The CDR3 bases are TGTGCCAGCAGCTCCGACAGGGCACAGCCCCAGCATTTT. The variable domain in full, completed from reference TRBV7-2 and TRBJ1-5, reads GAGVSQSPSNKVTEKGKDVELRCDPISGHTALYWYRQSLGQGLEFLIYFQGNSAPDKSGLPSDRFSAERTGGSVSTLTIQRTQQEDSAVYLCASSSDRAQPQHFGDGTRLSIL.

This clonotype is medium-sized. The chain employs TRBV5-1 and TRBJ2-3, with no clear D. CDR3 length equals 15 residues. Germline values: CDR1 SGHRS, CDR2 YFSETQ. Trimming stripped 6 bases from V and 4 bases from J, with 18 bases between. The CDR3 DNA reads as TGCGCCAGCATCCCCAACGAATATCACGCAGATACGCAGTATTTT. Its protein is CASIPNEYHADTQYF.

This clonotype was seen repeatedly, ten times or more. The chain uses TRBV20-1 and TRBJ2-4; unclear D gene. V was cut by 3 bases and J by 1 base, with 7 bases left in between. Germline CDR1 is DFQATT and CDR2 is SNEGSKA (reference sequence). CDR3 size: 13 residues. CDR3 protein: CSASTVAKNIQYF. The CDR3 DNA follows: TGCAGTGCTAGTACAGTGGCCAAAAACATTCAGTACTTC.

This clonotype was counted at least ten times. This chain joins TRBV7-9 and TRBJ2-4; D is perhaps TRBD1 (5 bases). The CDR3 is 17 amino acids. CDR1 and CDR2 (germline): SEHNR, FQNEAQ (reference sequence). Trimming shortened V by 5 bases and J by 0 bases, and 17 bases separated the two germline ends. The CDR3 DNA follows: TGTGCCAGCAGCCCTTCCCCCAGACAGCTAGCCAAAAACATTCAGTACTTC. Its translation: CASSPSPRQLAKNIQYF. Full variable domain (outside the CDR3, taken from reference TRBV7-9 and TRBJ2-4): DTGVSQNPRHKITKRGQNVTFRCDPISEHNRLYWYRQTLGQGPEFLTYFQNEAQLEKSRLLSDRFSAERPKGSFSTLEIQRTEQGDSAMYLCASSPSPRQLAKNIQYFGAGTRLSVL.

This clonotype was recorded many times. The V gene is TRBV20-1, the J gene TRBJ1-1; D remains unclear. Germline CDR1 is DFQATT and CDR2 is SNEGSKA (reference sequence). V was pared by 6 bases and J by 14 bases, with 31 bases between. The CDR3 loop spans 15 amino acids. This chain's CDR3 is CSAQDISIPGPAAFF. CDR3 in DNA: TGCAGTGCCCAAGATATTTCCATCCCGGGCCCCGCGGCCTTCTTT.

Many counts were recorded for this clonotype. The chain recombines TRBV6-6 with TRBJ2-7; TRBD2 aligns across 9 bases. Germline trimming cut 8 bases from V and 3 bases from J; bases unmatched to any gene: 5. Germline loops: CDR1 MNHNY, CDR2 SVGAGI (reference sequence). The CDR3 has 13 amino acids. The DNA of the CDR3 is TGTGCCAGCCGAGGTAGCGGGGGCTACGAGCAGTACTTC. This codes for CASRGSGGYEQYF.

This clonotype was seen a few times. The chain is built from TRBV11-2 and TRBJ2-5; D ambiguous. V shed 5 bases and J shed 2 bases, with 9 bases lying between them. The CDR3 consists of 13 residues. Looked up from germline, CDR1 is SGHAT and CDR2 is FQNNGV. The CDR3 here is CASSPRPQETQYF. CDR3 DNA: TGTGCCAGCAGCCCTCGGCCGCAAGAGACCCAGTACTTC.

This clonotype occurred a few times. This chain uses TRBV19 with TRBJ2-5, with TRBD1 as a possible D gene (7 bases). The CDR3 covers 16 residues. CDR1 is LNHDA, CDR2 SQIVND, per germline (reference sequence). V gave up 8 bases and J gave up 2 bases, with 21 bases separating them. CDR3 residues: CASGQGSGGPQETQYF. The CDR3 bases are TGTGCCAGTGGTCAAGGTTCAGGGGGGCCGCAAGAGACCCAGTACTTC. The complete variable domain, with remaining parts taken from reference TRBV19 and TRBJ2-5, reads DGGITQSPKYLFRKEGQNVTLSCEQNLNHDAMYWYRQDPGQGLRLIYYSQIVNDFQKGDIAEGYSVSREKKESFPLTVTSAQKNPTAFYLCASGQGSGGPQETQYFGPGTRLLVL.

In this sample, this clonotype turned up a few times. This rearrangement joins TRBV5-5 to TRBJ2-2; 7 bases align to TRBD1. The V gene end was trimmed by 4 bases and the J gene end by 2 bases; junction bases not matched to a gene: 14. Germline CDR1 and CDR2: SGHKS and YYEKEE (reference sequence). The CDR3 spans 18 residues. This CDR3 reads CASSAQPWDSINTGELFF. The DNA for the CDR3 is TGTGCCAGCAGCGCCCAGCCCTGGGACAGCATTAACACCGGGGAGCTGTTTTTT.

This chain connects TRBV4-1 to TRBJ1-5, with D unresolved. CDR1 and CDR2 from the germline V gene are MGHRA and YSYEKL. Trimming cost V 4 bases and J 0 bases, with 13 bases left between them. This CDR3 has 16 amino acids. CDR3 region: CASSPFEILSNQPQHF. CDR3 nucleotides: TGCGCCAGCAGCCCGTTTGAGATCCTTAGCAATCAGCCCCAGCATTTT.

Ten or more counts support this clonotype. The rearrangement joins TRBV4-3 to TRBJ2-1; TRBD1 aligns across 8 bases. Germline lookup yields CDR1 LGHNA and CDR2 YSLEER. V lost 0 bases and J lost 5; bases outside the gene matches: 9. CDR3 length equals 17 residues. CDR3 DNA: TGCGCCAGCAGCCAAGACCCGACCGGGACAGGAGACAATGAGCAGTTCTTC. It yields the protein CASSQDPTGTGDNEQFF.

Worth noting for this clonotype: This may be a read error: a much more frequent sequence differs by one nucleotide. The rearrangement joins TRBV7-9 to TRBJ1-1; TRBD1 matches at 8 bases. Per the germline V gene, CDR1 is SEHNR and CDR2 is FQNEAQ (reference sequence). The CDR3 covers 16 residues. CDR3 amino acids: CVSTKSGGFGNTEAFF. The CDR3 region has the DNA TGTGTCAGCACGAAGTCAGGGGGCTTTGGGAACACTGAAGCTTTCTTT. The whole variable domain, filled in from reference TRBV7-9 and TRBJ1-1, reads DTGVSQNPRHKITKRGQNVTFRCDPISEHNRLYWYRQTLGQGPEFLTYFQNEAQLEKSRLLSDRFSAERPKGSFSTLEIQRTEQGDSAMYLCVSTKSGGFGNTEAFFGQGTRLTVV.

This clonotype was observed a few times. The V and J genes are TRBV7-8 and TRBJ2-2; no reliable D call. V lost 4 bases, J lost 4 bases, and 7 bases lay in between. This CDR3 spans 13 amino acids. Looked up from germline, CDR1 is SGHVS and CDR2 is FQNEAQ. For the CDR3, the DNA is TGTGCCAGCAGCTCGACCCCCACCGGGGAGCTGTTTTTT. Protein: CASSSTPTGELFF.